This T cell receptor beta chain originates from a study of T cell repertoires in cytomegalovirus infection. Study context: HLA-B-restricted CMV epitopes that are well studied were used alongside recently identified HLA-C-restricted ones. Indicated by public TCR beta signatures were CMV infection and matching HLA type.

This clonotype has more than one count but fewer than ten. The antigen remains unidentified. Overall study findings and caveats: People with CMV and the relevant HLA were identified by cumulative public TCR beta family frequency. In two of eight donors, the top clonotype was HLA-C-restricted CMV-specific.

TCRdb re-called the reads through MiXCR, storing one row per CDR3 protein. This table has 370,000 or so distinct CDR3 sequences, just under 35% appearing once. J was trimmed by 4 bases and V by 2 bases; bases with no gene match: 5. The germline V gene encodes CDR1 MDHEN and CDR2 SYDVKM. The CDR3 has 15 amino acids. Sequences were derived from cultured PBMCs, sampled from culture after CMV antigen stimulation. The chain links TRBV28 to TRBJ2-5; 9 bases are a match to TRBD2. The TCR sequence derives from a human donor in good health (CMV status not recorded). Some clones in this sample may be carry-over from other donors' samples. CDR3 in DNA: TGTGCCAGCAGTTTACTAGCGGGACGGCGAGAGACCCAGTACTTC. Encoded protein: CASSLLAGRRETQYF. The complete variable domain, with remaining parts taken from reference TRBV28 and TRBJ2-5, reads DVKVTQSSRYLVKRTGEKVFLECVQDMDHENMFWYRQDPGLGLRLIYFSYDVKMKEKGDIPEGYSVSREKKERFSLILESASTNQTSMYLCASSLLAGRRETQYFGPGTRLLVL.